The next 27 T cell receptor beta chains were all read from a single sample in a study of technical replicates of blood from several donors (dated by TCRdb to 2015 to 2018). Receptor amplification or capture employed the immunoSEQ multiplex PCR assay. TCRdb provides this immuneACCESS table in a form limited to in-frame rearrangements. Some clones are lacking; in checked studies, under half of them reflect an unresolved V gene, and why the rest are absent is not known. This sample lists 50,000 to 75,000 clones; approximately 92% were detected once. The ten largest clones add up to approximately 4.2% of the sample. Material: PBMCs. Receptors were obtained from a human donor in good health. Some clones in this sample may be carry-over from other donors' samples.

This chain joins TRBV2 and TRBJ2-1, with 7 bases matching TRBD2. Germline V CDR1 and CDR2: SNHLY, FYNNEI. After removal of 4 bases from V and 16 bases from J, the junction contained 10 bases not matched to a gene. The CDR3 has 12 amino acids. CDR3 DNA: TGTGCCAGCAGTGGCCGAGCGGGACCTCAATTCTTC. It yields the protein CASSGRAGPQFF.

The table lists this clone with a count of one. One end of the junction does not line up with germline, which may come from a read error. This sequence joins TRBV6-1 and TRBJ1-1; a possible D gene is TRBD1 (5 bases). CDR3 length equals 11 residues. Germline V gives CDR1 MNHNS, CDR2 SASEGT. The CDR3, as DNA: TGTGCCAGCAGTGTATACCAGGACCAGGGCTTT. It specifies CASSVYQDQGF.

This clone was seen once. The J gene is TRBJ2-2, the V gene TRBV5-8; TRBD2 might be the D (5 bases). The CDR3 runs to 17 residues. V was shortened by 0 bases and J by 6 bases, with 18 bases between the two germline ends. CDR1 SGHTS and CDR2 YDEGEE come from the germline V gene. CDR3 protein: CASSLAWPARDAGELFF. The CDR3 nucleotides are TGTGCCAGCAGCTTGGCCTGGCCCGCACGGGATGCCGGGGAGCTGTTTTTT.

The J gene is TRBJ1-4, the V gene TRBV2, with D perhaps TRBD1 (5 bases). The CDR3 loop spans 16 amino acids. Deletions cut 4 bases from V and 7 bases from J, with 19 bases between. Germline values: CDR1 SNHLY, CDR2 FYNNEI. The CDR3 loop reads CASSARGDPEGEKLFF. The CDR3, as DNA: TGTGCCAGCAGTGCGCGTGGGGACCCGGAGGGTGAAAAACTGTTTTTT.

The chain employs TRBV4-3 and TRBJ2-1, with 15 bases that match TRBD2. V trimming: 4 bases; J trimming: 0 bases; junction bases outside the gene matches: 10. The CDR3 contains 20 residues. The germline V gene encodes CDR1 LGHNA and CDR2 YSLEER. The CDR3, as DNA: TGCGCCAGCAGCCCAATGGGACTAGCGGGGGGCCTTAGCTCCTACAATGAGCAGTTCTTC. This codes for CASSPMGLAGGLSSYNEQFF.

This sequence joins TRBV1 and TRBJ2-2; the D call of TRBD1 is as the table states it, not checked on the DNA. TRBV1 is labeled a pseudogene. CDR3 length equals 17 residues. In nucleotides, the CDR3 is TGCACCAGCAGCCACCGACCGGGACAGGGGAACACCGGGGAGCTGTTTTTT. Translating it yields CTSSHRPGQGNTGELFF.

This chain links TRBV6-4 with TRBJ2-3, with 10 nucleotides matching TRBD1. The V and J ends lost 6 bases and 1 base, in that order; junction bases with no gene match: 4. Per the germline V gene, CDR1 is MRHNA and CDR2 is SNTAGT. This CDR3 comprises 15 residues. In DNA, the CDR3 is TGTGCCAGCAGCGGGACAGGGGAAGGCACAGATACGCAGTATTTT. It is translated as CASSGTGEGTDTQYF.

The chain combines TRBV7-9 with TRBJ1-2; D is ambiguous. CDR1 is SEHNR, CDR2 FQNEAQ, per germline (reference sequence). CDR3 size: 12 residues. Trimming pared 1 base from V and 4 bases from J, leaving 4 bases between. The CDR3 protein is CASSLDIYGYTF. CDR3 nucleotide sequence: TGTGCCAGCAGCTTAGATATCTATGGCTACACCTTC.

The CDR3 spells CASSLNGSPYGYTF. The CDR3 coding sequence is TGTGCCAGCAGCCTTAACGGGAGCCCCTATGGCTACACCTTC. This chain joins TRBV27 and TRBJ1-2; no clear D. Trimming pared 6 bases from V and 4 bases from J, leaving 15 bases between. The germline gives CDR1 MNHEY, CDR2 SMNVEV (reference sequence). The CDR3 loop spans 14 amino acids.

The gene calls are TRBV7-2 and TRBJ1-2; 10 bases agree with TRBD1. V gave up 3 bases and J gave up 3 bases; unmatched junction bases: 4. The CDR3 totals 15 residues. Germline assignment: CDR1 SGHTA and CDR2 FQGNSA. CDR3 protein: CASSFDRGLHYGYTF. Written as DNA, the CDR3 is TGTGCCAGCAGCTTTGACAGGGGGCTCCACTATGGCTACACCTTC. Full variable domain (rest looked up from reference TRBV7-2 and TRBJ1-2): GAGVSQSPSNKVTEKGKDVELRCDPISGHTALYWYRQSLGQGLEFLIYFQGNSAPDKSGLPSDRFSAERTGGSVSTLTIQRTQQEDSAVYLCASSFDRGLHYGYTFGSGTRLTVV.

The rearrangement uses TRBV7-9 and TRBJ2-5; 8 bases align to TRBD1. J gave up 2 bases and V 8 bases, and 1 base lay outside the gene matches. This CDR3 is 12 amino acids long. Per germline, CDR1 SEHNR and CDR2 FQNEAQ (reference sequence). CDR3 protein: CASRQGQETQYF. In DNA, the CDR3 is TGTGCCAGCCGACAGGGGCAAGAGACCCAGTACTTC. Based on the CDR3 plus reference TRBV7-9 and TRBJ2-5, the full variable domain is DTGVSQNPRHKITKRGQNVTFRCDPISEHNRLYWYRQTLGQGPEFLTYFQNEAQLEKSRLLSDRFSAERPKGSFSTLEIQRTEQGDSAMYLCASRQGQETQYFGPGTRLLVL.

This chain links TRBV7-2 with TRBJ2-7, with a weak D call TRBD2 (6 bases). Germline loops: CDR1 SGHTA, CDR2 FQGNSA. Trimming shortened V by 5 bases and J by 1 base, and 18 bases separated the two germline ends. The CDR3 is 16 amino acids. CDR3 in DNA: TGTGCCAGCAGCCCCTCTAGCGATCCTAGATCCTACGAGCAGTACTTC. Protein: CASSPSSDPRSYEQYF.

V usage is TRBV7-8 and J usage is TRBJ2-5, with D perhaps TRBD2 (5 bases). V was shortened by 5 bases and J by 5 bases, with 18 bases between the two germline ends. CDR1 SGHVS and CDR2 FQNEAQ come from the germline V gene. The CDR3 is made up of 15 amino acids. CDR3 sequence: CASSPWRGRYETQYF. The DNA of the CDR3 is TGTGCCAGCAGCCCGTGGAGAGGGCGGTACGAGACCCAGTACTTC.

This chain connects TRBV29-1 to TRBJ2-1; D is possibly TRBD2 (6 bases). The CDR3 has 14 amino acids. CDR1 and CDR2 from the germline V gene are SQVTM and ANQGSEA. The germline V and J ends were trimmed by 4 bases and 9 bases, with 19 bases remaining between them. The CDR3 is CSVVPGVGHGEQFF. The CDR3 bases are TGCAGCGTTGTACCGGGAGTTGGTCACGGTGAGCAGTTCTTC.

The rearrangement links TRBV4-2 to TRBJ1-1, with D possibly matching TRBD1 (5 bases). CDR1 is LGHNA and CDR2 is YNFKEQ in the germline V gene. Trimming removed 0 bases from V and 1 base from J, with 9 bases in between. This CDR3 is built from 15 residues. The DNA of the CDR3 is TGTGCCAGCAGCCAAGAAAGGACAAAGAACACTGAAGCTTTCTTT. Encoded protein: CASSQERTKNTEAFF.

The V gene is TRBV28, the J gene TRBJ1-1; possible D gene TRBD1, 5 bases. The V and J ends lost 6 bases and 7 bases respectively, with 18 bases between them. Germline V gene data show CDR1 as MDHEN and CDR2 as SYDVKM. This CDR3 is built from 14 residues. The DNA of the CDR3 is TGTGCCAGCAGGATAGATCAGGGCTGGAGTGAAGCTTTCTTT. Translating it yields CASRIDQGWSEAFF.

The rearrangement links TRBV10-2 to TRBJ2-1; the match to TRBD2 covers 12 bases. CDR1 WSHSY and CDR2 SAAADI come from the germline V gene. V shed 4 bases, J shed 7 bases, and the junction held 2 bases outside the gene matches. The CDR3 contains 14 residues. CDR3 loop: CASSVLAGGNEQFF. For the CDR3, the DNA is TGCGCCAGCAGTGTCCTAGCGGGGGGGAATGAGCAGTTCTTC.

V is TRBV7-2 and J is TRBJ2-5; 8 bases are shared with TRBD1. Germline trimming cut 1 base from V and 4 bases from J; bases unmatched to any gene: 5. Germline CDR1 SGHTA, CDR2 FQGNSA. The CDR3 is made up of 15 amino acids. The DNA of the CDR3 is TGTGCCAGCAGCTTAGGGGCAGGGGGCAGAGAGACCCAGTACTTC. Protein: CASSLGAGGRETQYF.

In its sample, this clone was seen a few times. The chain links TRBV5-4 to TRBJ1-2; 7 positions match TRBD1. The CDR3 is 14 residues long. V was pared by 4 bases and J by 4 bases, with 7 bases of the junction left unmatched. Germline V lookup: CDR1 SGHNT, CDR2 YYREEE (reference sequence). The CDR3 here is CASSLQGMSYGYTF. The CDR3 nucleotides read TGTGCCAGCAGCCTACAGGGGATGAGCTATGGCTACACCTTC. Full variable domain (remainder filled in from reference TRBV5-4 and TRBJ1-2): ETGVTQSPTHLIKTRGQQVTLRCSSQSGHNTVSWYQQALGQGPQFIFQYYREEENGRGNFPPRFSGLQFPNYSSELNVNALELDDSALYLCASSLQGMSYGYTFGSGTRLTVV.

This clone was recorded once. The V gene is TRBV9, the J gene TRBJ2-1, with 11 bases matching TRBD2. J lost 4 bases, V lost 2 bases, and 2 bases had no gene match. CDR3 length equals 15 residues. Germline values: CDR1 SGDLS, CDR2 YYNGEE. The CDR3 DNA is TGTGCCAGCAGCGTTACTAGCGGGGGATACAATGAGCAGTTCTTC. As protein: CASSVTSGGYNEQFF.

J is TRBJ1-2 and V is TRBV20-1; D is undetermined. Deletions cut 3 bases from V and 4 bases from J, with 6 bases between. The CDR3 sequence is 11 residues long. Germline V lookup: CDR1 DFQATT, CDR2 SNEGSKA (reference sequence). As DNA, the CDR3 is TGCAGTGCTAGTCGCAGCTATGGCTACACCTTC. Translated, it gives CSASRSYGYTF.

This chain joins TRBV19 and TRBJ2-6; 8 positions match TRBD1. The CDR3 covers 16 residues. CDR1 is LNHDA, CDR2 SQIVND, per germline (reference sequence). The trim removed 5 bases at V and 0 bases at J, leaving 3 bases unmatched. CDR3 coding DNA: TGTGCCAGTAGTTTACAGGGGGGCTCTGGGGCCAACGTCCTGACTTTC. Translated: CASSLQGGSGANVLTF.

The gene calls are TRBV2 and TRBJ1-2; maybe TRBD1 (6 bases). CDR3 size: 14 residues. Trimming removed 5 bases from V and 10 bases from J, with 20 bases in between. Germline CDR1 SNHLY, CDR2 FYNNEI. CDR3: CASSHSTGSGPYTF. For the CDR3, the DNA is TGTGCCAGCAGTCACTCGACAGGCTCAGGCCCCTACACCTTC.

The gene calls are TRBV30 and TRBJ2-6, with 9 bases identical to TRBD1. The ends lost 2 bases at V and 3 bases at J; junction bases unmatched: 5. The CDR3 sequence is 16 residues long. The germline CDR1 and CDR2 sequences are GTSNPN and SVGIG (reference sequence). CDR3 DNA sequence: TGTGCCTGGAGTAACACAGGGGGCAGTGGGGCCAACGTCCTGACTTTC. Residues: CAWSNTGGSGANVLTF.

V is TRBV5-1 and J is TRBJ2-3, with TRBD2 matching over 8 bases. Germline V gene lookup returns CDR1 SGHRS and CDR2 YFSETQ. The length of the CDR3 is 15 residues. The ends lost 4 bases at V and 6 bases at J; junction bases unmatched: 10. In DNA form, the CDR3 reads TGCGCCAGCAGCCGGGCTCGGGAGGGCCAGGATACGCAGTATTTT. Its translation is CASSRAREGQDTQYF.

The CDR3 reads CASSASWTGVGYTF. CDR3 DNA sequence: TGTGCCAGCAGTGCATCCTGGACAGGGGTTGGCTACACCTTC. The genes are TRBV27 and TRBJ1-2; 9 nucleotides match TRBD1. The CDR3 is 14 residues long. The V gene's germline CDR1 is MNHEY and CDR2 SMNVEV (reference sequence). With 5 bases clipped from V and 7 bases from J, the junction kept 8 bases outside the gene matches.

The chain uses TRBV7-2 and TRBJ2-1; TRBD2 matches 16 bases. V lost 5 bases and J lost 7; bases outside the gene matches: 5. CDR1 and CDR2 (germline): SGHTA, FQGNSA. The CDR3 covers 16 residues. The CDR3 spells CASSPMGLAGGNEQFF. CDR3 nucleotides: TGTGCCAGCAGCCCCATGGGACTAGCGGGGGGGAATGAGCAGTTCTTC.